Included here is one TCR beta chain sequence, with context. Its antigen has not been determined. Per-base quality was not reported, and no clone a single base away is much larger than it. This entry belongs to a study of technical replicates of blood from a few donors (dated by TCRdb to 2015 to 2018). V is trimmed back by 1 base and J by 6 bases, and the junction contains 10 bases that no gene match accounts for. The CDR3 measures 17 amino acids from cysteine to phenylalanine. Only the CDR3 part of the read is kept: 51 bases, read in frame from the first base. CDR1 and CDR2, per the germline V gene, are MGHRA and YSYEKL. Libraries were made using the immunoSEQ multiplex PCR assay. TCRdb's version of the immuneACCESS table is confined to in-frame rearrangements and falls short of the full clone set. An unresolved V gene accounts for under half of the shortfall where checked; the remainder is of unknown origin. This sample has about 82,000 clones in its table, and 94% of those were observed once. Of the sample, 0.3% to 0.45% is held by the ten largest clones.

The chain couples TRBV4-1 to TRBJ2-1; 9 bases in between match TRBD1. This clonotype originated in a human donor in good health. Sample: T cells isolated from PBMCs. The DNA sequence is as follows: TGCGCCAGCAGCCAAGGCTTATTGACAGGGGGACGCAATGAGCAGTTCTTC. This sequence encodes CASSQGLLTGGRNEQFF.